This record covers a single TCR beta chain. CDR3 size: 13 residues. CDR1 ENHRY and CDR2 SYGVKD come from the germline V gene. V lost 7 bases and J 4 bases, leaving 13 bases between the germline ends. The data stem from a study of blood T cell repertoires in COVID-19. Study details: PBMCs, B-cell-depleted T cells, or T cells provided the cDNA or gDNA that made up the material.

Patients of the Seattle cohort, enrolled during active infection, were followed longitudinally. Libraries were prepared by immunoSEQ multiplex PCR; TCRdb keeps only in-frame clonotypes and omits some of them. The table has some 290,000 clones, around nine tenths seen once. Material for sequencing was peripheral blood. This TCR was recovered from a woman aged 25 to 39 with COVID-19, enrolled during active disease. The V call is TRBV10-3, the J call TRBJ1-2; D not certain. The CDR3 DNA reads as TGTGCCATCACCGGGAGGGAGGGCTATGGCTACACCTTC. Its translation: CAITGREGYGYTF.